This TCR beta chain appears in the sequencing data of a study of cytomegalovirus exposure and HLA in healthy donors. The PCR ran on 60 Vbeta and 13 Jbeta primers. Original methodology: Per a later analysis, the number of unique TCR beta chains was roughly 87 million, of which some 9.9 million were shared. Here immunoSEQ multiplex PCR was the method, and the copy in TCRdb shows in-frame clones only, minus some. The DNA was the basis for D and trimming; V, J and clone size are from that table. Here the sample spans over 150,000 clones, over 70% being singletons. For this clone: Antigen unknown.

This CDR3 has 14 residues. In germline, CDR1 is ENHRY, CDR2 SYGVKD. The ends were cut back, 3 bases at V and 5 bases at J, with 14 bases in the middle. Findings and caveats of the study: It is likely that the observed cluster of highly shared sequence variants was a sequencing artifact. Cytomegalovirus-associated status was assigned to fewer than 200 TCR beta chains. Relative to equally common others, HLA-associated TCR beta chains showed greater clonal expansion in a later analysis.

The specimen sequenced was PBMCs. This clonotype originated in a man between 25 and 39 years old in good health and CMV-seronegative. This chain uses TRBV10-3 with TRBJ2-7; D is unclear. CDR3 DNA sequence: TGTGCCATCAGTGACGGTCGTACCGTCGACGAGCAGTACTTC. Protein sequence: CAISDGRTVDEQYF.